The following is a T cell receptor (beta chain) sequence with its context. These data belong to a study of blood T cell repertoires in COVID-19. Study-wide background: Sources were T cells, B-cell-depleted T cells, or PBMCs; the material itself was cDNA or gDNA.

As originally analysed: Using reference gene primer amplification, nucleated cell counts were estimated. The repertoire was sequenced with immunoSEQ multiplex PCR; TCRdb's copy has only in-frame clones and lacks some. V and J calls and clone size are those listed in that table; D and trimming were worked out from the DNA. The repertoire consists of approximately 210,000 clones, with around four fifths occurring once and the leading ten covering 0.9% to 0.95%. Unmatched junction bases numbered 7, after V lost 7 bases and J lost 1 base. The CDR3 loop spans 14 amino acids. CDR1 SEHNR and CDR2 FQNEAQ come from the germline V gene (reference sequence). Seattle-derived patients entered the study during active infection and were followed longitudinally.

The chain links TRBV7-9 to TRBJ2-7; 7 positions agree with TRBD1. The source material was peripheral blood. The clonotype was recovered from a man aged 55 to 70 with COVID-19, enrolled during active disease. CDR3 loop: CASTLGGGSYEQYF. DNA for the CDR3: TGTGCCAGCACCCTAGGGGGCGGTTCCTACGAGCAGTACTTC.